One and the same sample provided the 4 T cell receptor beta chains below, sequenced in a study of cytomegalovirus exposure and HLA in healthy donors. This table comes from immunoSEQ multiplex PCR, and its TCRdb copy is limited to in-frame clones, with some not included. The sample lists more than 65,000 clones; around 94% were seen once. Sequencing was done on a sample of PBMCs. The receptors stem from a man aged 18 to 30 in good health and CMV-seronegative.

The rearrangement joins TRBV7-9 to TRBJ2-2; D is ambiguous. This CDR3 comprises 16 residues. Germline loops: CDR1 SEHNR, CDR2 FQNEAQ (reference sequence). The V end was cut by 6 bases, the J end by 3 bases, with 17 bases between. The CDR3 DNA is TGTGCCAGCAGTCCTCCTAGACCCACGGACACCGGGGAGCTGTTTTTT. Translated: CASSPPRPTDTGELFF.

CDR3 sequence (DNA): TGTGCCTGGAGTACAGGGGAAAGCAATCAGCCCCAGCATTTT. As protein: CAWSTGESNQPQHF. The rearrangement joins TRBV30 to TRBJ1-5, with TRBD1 matching 7 bases. Trimming at V came to 2 bases and at J to 1 base, leaving 2 bases not matched to a gene. Germline V gives CDR1 GTSNPN, CDR2 SVGIG (reference sequence). CDR3 size: 14 residues. The variable domain in full, completed from reference TRBV30 and TRBJ1-5, reads SQTIHQWPATLVQPVGSPLSLECTVEGTSNPNLYWYRQAAGRGLQLLFYSVGIGQISSEVPQNLSASRPQDRQFILSSKKLLLSDSGFYLCAWSTGESNQPQHFGDGTRLSIL.

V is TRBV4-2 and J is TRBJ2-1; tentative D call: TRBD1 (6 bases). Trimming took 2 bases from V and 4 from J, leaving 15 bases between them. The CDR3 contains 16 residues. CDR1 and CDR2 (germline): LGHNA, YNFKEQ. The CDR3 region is CASSQTDRPLYNEQFF. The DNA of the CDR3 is TGTGCCAGCAGCCAAACAGACAGGCCTCTATACAATGAGCAGTTCTTC.

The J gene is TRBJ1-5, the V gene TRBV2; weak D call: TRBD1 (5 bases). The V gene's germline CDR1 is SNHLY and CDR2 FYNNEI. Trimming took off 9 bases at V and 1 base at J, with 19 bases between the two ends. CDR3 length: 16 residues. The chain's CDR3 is CASSGGAGRSNQPQHF. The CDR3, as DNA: TGTGCCAGTTCAGGCGGGGCAGGCCGGAGCAATCAGCCCCAGCATTTT.